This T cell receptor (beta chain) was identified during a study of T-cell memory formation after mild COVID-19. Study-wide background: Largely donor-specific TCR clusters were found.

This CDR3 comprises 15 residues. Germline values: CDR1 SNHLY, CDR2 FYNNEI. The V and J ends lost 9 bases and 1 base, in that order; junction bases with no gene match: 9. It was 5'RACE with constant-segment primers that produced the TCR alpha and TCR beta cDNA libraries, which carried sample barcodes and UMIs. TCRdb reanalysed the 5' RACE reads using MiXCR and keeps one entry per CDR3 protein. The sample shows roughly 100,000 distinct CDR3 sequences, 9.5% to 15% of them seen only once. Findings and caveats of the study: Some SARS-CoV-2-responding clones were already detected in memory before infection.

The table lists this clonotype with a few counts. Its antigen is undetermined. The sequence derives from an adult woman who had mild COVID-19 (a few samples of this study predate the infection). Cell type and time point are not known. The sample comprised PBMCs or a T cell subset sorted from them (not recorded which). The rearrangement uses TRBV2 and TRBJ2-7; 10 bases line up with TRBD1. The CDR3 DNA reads TGTGCCAGTGGAGGGACAGGGGCGAGTTCCTACGAGCAGTACTTC. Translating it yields CASGGTGASSYEQYF.